This T cell receptor beta chain appears in the sequencing data of a study of Graves' ophthalmopathy and Graves' hyperthyroidism. Amplified TCR beta CDR3 regions were obtained using RNA transcripts as template. HTBI primers were employed in first-round RT-PCR, then a second-round multiplex PCR followed. TCRdb fed the multiplex PCR reads into MiXCR, producing one record per CDR3 protein. The sample records about 240,000 distinct CDR3 sequences, 45% being singletons. This clonotype was seen once. The J segment lost 2 bases and the V segment lost 2 bases, leaving 2 bases of the junction unmatched. The CDR3 runs to 13 residues. CDR1 and CDR2 from the germline V gene are DFQATT and SNEGSKA (reference sequence).

Sample: peripheral blood. This clonotype originated in an adult man with Graves' ophthalmopathy. V and J are TRBV20-1 and TRBJ1-1; 7 nucleotides agree with TRBD1. CDR3 nucleotide sequence: TGCAGTGCTAGAAGACAGGGTAACACTGAAGCTTTCTTT. It translates to CSARRQGNTEAFF.